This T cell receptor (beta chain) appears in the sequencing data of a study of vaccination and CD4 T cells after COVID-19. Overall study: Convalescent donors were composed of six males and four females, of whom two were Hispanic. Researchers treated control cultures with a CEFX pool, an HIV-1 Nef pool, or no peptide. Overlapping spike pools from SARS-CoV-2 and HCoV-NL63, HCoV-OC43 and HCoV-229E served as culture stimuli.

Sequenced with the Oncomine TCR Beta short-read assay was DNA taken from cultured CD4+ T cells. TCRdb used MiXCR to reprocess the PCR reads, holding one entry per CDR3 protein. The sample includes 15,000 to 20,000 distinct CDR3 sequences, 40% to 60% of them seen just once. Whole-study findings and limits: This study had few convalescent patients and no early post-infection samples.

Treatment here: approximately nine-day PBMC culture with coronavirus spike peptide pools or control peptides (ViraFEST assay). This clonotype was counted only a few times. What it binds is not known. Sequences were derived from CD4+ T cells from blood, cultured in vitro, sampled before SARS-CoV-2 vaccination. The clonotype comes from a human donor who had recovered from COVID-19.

This CDR3 is CASTMRQGAYGYTF. The CDR3 DNA sequence: TGTGCCAGCACCATGCGACAGGGGGCGTATGGCTACACCTTC. This chain uses TRBV27 with TRBJ1-2; 10 bases are a match to TRBD1. Germline-derived CDR1 and CDR2 are MNHEY and SMNVEV (reference sequence). The CDR3 sequence is 14 residues long. J lost 5 bases, V lost 7 bases, and 7 bases had no gene match.